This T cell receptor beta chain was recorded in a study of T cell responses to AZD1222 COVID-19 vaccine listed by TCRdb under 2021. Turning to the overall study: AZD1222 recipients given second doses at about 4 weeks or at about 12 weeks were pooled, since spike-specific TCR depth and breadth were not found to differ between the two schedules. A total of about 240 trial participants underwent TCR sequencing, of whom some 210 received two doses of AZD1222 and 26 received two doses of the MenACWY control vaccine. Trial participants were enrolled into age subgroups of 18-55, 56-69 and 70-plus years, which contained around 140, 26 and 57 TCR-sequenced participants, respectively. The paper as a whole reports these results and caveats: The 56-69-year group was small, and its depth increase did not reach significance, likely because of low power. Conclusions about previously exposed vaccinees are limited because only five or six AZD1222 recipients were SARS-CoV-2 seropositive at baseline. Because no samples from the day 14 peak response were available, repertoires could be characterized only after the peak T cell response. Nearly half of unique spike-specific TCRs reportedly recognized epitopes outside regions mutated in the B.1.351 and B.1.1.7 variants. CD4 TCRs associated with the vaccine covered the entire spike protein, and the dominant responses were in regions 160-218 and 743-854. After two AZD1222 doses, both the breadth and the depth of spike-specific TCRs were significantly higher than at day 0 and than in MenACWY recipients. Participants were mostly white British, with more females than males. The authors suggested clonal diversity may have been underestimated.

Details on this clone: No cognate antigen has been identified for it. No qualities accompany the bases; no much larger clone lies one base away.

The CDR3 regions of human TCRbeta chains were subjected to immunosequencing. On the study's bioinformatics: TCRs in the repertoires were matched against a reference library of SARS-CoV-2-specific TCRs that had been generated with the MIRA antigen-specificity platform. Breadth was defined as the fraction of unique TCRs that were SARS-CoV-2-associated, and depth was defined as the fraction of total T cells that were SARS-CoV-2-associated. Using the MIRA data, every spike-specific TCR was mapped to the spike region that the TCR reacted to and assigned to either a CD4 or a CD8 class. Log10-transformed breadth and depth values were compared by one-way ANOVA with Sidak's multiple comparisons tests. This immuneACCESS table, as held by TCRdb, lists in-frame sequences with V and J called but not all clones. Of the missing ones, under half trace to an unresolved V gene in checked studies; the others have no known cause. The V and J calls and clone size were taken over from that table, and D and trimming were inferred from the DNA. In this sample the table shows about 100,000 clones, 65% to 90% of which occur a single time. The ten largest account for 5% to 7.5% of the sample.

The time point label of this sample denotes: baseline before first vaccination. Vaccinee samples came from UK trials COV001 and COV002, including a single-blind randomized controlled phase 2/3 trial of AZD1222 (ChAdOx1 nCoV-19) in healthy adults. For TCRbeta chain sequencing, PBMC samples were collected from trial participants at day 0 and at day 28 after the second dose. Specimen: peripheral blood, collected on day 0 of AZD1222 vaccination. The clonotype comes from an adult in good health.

The DNA sequence follows: TGTGCCACCAGTGTAGACAATGAGCAGTTCTTC. This sequence encodes CATSVDNEQFF. The V and J segments used are TRBV24-1 and TRBJ2-1; the D gene lacks a confident call. The germline V gene yields KGHDR for CDR1 and SFDVKD for CDR2. Deletion took 5 bases off V and 5 bases off J, with a span of 3 bases between the germline ends. The CDR3 starts with the cysteine, ends with the phenylalanine, and has 11 residues. The entry retains the CDR3 DNA only, 33 bases that are in frame from base 1.